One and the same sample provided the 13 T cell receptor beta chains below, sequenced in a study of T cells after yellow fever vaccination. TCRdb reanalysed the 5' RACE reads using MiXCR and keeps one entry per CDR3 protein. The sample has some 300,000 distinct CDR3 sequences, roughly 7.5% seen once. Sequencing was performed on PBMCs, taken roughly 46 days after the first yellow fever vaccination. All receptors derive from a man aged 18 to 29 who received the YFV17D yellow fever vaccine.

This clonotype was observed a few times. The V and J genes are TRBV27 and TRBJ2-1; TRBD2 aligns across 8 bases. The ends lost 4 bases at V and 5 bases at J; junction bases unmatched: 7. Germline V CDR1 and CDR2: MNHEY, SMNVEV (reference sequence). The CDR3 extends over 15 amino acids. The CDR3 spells CASSSIGGGHNEQFF. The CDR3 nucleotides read TGTGCCAGCAGTTCAATCGGGGGGGGGCACAATGAGCAGTTCTTC.

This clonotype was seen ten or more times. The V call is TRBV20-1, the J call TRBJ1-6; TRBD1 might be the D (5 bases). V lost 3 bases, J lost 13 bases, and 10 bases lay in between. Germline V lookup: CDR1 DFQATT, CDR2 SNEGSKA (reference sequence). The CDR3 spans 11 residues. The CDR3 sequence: CSASLGVPLHF. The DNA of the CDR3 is TGCAGTGCTAGTTTAGGGGTTCCCCTCCACTTT.

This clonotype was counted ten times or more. The CDR3 DNA reads as TGCGCCAGCCAAAGCTTGGGTTTGGGGTACCAAGAGACCCAGTACTTC. It is translated as CASQSLGLGYQETQYF. V usage is TRBV5-1 and J usage is TRBJ2-5; D gene uncertain. Germline values: CDR1 SGHRS, CDR2 YFSETQ. The V end was cut by 7 bases, the J end by 0 bases, with 19 bases between. There are 16 residues in the CDR3.

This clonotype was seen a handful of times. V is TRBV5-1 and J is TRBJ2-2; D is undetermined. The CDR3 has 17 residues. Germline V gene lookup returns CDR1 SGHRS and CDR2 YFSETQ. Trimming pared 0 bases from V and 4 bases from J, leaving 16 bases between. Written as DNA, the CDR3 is TGCGCCAGCAGCTTGGCCATAACTATTTGGGGCACCGGGGAGCTGTTTTTT. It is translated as CASSLAITIWGTGELFF.

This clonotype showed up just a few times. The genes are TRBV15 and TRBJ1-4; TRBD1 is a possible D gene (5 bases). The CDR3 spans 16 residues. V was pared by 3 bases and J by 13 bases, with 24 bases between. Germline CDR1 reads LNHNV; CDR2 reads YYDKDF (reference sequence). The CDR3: CATSSTGRATGLGLFF. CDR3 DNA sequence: TGTGCCACCAGCAGCACAGGACGCGCGACTGGGCTGGGACTGTTTTTT.

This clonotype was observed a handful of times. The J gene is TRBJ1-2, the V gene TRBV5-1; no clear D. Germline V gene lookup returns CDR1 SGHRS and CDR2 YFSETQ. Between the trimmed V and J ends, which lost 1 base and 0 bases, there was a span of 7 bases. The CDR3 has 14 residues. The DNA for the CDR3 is TGCGCCAGCAGCTTGCTCCGCGCTAACTATGGCTACACCTTC. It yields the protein CASSLLRANYGYTF.

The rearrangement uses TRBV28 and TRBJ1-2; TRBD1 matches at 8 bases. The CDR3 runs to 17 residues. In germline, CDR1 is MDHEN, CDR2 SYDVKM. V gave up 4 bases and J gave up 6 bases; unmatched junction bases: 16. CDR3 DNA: TGTGCCAGCAGTTCCTGGAGGACAGGGATTTTGTCAGATGGCTACACCTTC. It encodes CASSSWRTGILSDGYTF.

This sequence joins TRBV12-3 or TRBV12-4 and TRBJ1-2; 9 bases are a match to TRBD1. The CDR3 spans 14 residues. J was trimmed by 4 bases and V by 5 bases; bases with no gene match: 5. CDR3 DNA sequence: TGTGCCAGCAGTGCGGGACAGGGAACCTATGGCTACACCTTC. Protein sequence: CASSAGQGTYGYTF.

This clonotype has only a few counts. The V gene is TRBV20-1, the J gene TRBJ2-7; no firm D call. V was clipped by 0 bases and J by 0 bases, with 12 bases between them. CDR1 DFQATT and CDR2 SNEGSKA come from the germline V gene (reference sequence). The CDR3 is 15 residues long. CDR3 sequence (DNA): TGCAGTGCTAGAGATTGGCGCGGAAGCTCCTACGAGCAGTACTTC. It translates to CSARDWRGSSYEQYF.

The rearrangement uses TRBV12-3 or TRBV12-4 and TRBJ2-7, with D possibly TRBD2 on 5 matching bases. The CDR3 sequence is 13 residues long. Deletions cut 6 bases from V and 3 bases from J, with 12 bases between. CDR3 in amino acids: CASSADSDYEQYF. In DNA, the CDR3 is TGTGCCAGCAGCGCGGACTCTGACTACGAGCAGTACTTC.

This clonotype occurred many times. CDR3: CATSRDEGNYEQYF. In DNA form, the CDR3 reads TGTGCCACCAGCAGAGATGAGGGTAACTACGAGCAGTACTTC. The V call is TRBV15, the J call TRBJ2-7; a possible D gene is TRBD2 (5 bases). The germline CDR1 and CDR2 sequences are LNHNV and YYDKDF (reference sequence). This CDR3 has 14 residues. Trimming removed 0 bases from V and 3 bases from J, with 9 bases in between.

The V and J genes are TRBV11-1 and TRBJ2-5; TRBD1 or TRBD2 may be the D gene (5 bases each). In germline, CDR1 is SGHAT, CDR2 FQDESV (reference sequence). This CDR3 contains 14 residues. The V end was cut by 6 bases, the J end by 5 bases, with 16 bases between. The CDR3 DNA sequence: TGTGCCAGCAGTTATAATTCGGGACCCGAGACCCAGTACTTC. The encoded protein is CASSYNSGPETQYF.

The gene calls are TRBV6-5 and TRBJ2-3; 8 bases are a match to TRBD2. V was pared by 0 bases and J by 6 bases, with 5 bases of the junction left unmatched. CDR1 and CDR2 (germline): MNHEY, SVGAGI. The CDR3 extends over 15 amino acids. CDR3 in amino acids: CASSYSGTSGDTQYF. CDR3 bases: TGTGCCAGCAGTTACTCAGGGACTAGTGGTGATACGCAGTATTTT.